The entry below describes one TCR beta chain. Its cognate antigen is unknown. This entry is derived from a study of persistence of HIV-infected CD4 T cells. Lysates of CMV-infected fibroblasts at approximately 10 ug/mL stimulated these cells. Sorted nonresponding memory CD4+ T cells were CD40L-negative, CD69-negative, CD45RO-high. The libraries were made with immunoSEQ version 4 in survey mode. Measured with immunoSEQ multiplex PCR; TCRdb has only the in-frame clones, and not every one. The sample holds fewer than 30,000 clones, about four fifths seen once. The CDR3 extends over 14 amino acids. The V gene lost 3 bases and the J gene lost 8 bases, with 11 bases spanning the gap. In germline, CDR1 is MDHEN, CDR2 SYDVKM.

This receptor was identified in an adult man with HIV who was CMV-seropositive. This material consisted of CD4+ T cells sorted from PBMCs after approximately 20-hour stimulation, taken from a patient who received antiretroviral therapy. The chain employs TRBV28 and TRBJ1-6, with D maybe TRBD1 (6 bases). The CDR3 is CASSFGQWDSPLHF. CDR3 sequence (DNA): TGTGCCAGCAGTTTTGGACAGTGGGATTCACCCCTCCACTTT.